A single sample is the source of the 11 T cell receptor beta chains below, sequenced in a study of graft-versus-host responses after intestinal transplantation. Libraries were prepared by immunoSEQ multiplex PCR; TCRdb keeps only in-frame clonotypes and omits some of them. This table has some 100,000 clones, roughly 87% appearing once. Which antigens these TCRs recognize remains unknown. The starting material was unstimulated CD4+ T cells sorted from spleen or lymph node cells, obtained before transplant. These receptors were collected from a human donor who was the organ donor for an intestinal transplant.

The V gene is TRBV19, the J gene TRBJ1-6, with unresolved D. V was cut by 5 bases and J by 13 bases, with 15 bases left in between. Germline V gives CDR1 LNHDA, CDR2 SQIVND (reference sequence). The CDR3 consists of 13 residues. Written as DNA, the CDR3 is TGTGCCAGTAGTTTTTCGACCGTGTACCCCCTCCACTTT. As protein: CASSFSTVYPLHF.

This sequence joins TRBV30 and TRBJ1-4, with 7 bases aligning to TRBD1. This CDR3 has 15 residues. V trimming: 2 bases; J trimming: 7 bases; junction bases outside the gene matches: 10. Germline CDR1 GTSNPN, CDR2 SVGIG (reference sequence). The CDR3 sequence is CAWSRTPGGGEKLFF. As DNA, the CDR3 is TGTGCCTGGAGTCGGACACCAGGGGGAGGTGAAAAACTGTTTTTT. The complete variable domain, with remaining parts taken from reference TRBV30 and TRBJ1-4, reads SQTIHQWPATLVQPVGSPLSLECTVEGTSNPNLYWYRQAAGRGLQLLFYSVGIGQISSEVPQNLSASRPQDRQFILSSKKLLLSDSGFYLCAWSRTPGGGEKLFFGSGTQLSVL.

The V call is TRBV28, the J call TRBJ1-3; D is possibly TRBD1 (5 bases). This CDR3 has 15 amino acids. From germline, CDR1 is MDHEN and CDR2 SYDVKM. V shed 2 bases and J shed 9 bases, with 17 bases lying between them. This CDR3 reads CASSLPRTTSSTIYF. DNA for the CDR3: TGTGCCAGCAGTTTACCAAGGACAACTTCGAGCACCATATATTTT.

CDR3 sequence (DNA): TGTGCCAGCTCAGGGGAGAATCAGCCCCAGCATTTT. It specifies CASSGENQPQHF. The chain carries TRBV18 and TRBJ1-5; D remains ambiguous. Trimming left V 5 bases short and J 4 bases short, with 6 bases between. Germline lookup yields CDR1 KGHSH and CDR2 LQKENI. This CDR3 has 12 residues.

The chain joins TRBV18 to TRBJ2-7; 8 bases line up with TRBD2. The length of the CDR3 is 14 residues. The V and J ends lost 5 bases and 4 bases, in that order; junction bases with no gene match: 7. CDR1 is KGHSH, CDR2 LQKENI, per germline. The CDR3 coding sequence is TGTGCCAGCTCAGCGGGGGGTTATAATTACGAGCAGTACTTC. This sequence encodes CASSAGGYNYEQYF. The complete variable domain, with remaining parts taken from reference TRBV18 and TRBJ2-7, reads NAGVMQNPRHLVRRRGQEARLRCSPMKGHSHVYWYRQLPEEGLKFMVYLQKENIIDESGMPKERFSAEFPKEGPSILRIQQVVRGDSAAYFCASSAGGYNYEQYFGPGTRLTVT.

The gene calls are TRBV19 and TRBJ1-5; D uncertain. This CDR3 comprises 17 residues. V lost 4 bases and J 4 bases, leaving 20 bases between the germline ends. CDR1 and CDR2 from the germline V gene are LNHDA and SQIVND (reference sequence). CDR3 bases: TGTGCCAGTAGTACCCTTCTATCTGGGAGTTGGAATCAGCCCCAGCATTTT. Its protein is CASSTLLSGSWNQPQHF. Variable domain in full (rest from reference TRBV19 and TRBJ1-5): DGGITQSPKYLFRKEGQNVTLSCEQNLNHDAMYWYRQDPGQGLRLIYYSQIVNDFQKGDIAEGYSVSREKKESFPLTVTSAQKNPTAFYLCASSTLLSGSWNQPQHFGDGTRLSIL.

The genes are TRBV7-9 and TRBJ1-2; no clear D. Germline CDR1 and CDR2: SEHNR and FQNEAQ (reference sequence). This CDR3 region has 15 residues. V was trimmed by 1 base and J by 2 bases, leaving 11 bases between them. DNA for the CDR3: TGTGCCAGCAGCTTAGTCTTGTCAGACAACTATGGCTACACCTTC. Amino acid sequence: CASSLVLSDNYGYTF.

This chain connects TRBV25-1 to TRBJ2-2; 12 bases map to TRBD1. The trim removed 4 bases at V and 5 bases at J, leaving 8 bases unmatched. The CDR3 is 17 residues long. Germline loops: CDR1 MGHDK, CDR2 SYGVNS. The CDR3 spells CASSGPGQGARTGELFF. In DNA form, the CDR3 reads TGTGCCAGCAGTGGCCCGGGACAGGGGGCGCGGACCGGGGAGCTGTTTTTT.

This clone was observed a single time. The chain recombines TRBV29-1 with TRBJ2-5; no clear D. The CDR3 sequence is 12 residues long. The V end was cut by 3 bases, the J end by 4 bases, with 9 bases between. Per the germline V gene, CDR1 is SQVTM and CDR2 is ANQGSEA. As DNA, the CDR3 is TGCAGCGTTGAGGTGCTCTCAGAGACCCAGTACTTC. The encoded protein is CSVEVLSETQYF.

The chain is built from TRBV6-1 and TRBJ1-1; D is ambiguous. The V and J ends lost 8 bases and 10 bases respectively, with 23 bases between them. This CDR3 has 14 residues. Germline V lookup: CDR1 MNHNS, CDR2 SASEGT. The CDR3 nucleotides read TGTGCCAGCGGAGGGTGGGCACAGAATACGCCAGCTTTCTTT. As protein: CASGGWAQNTPAFF.

V usage is TRBV7-9 and J usage is TRBJ2-5; no reliable D call. V was pared by 3 bases and J by 5 bases, with 4 bases between. The CDR3 is 11 amino acids. In germline, CDR1 is SEHNR, CDR2 FQNEAQ (reference sequence). The CDR3, as DNA: TGTGCCAGCAGCTTGTGGGAGACCCAGTACTTC. This sequence encodes CASSLWETQYF. Combining the CDR3 with reference TRBV7-9 and TRBJ2-5 gives the whole variable domain DTGVSQNPRHKITKRGQNVTFRCDPISEHNRLYWYRQTLGQGPEFLTYFQNEAQLEKSRLLSDRFSAERPKGSFSTLEIQRTEQGDSAMYLCASSLWETQYFGPGTRLLVL.